This TCR beta chain was captured in a study of sequential checkpoint blockade in melanoma. Turning to the study itself: Patients were randomized 1:1 to nivolumab-then-ipilimumab or ipilimumab-then-nivolumab first-line.

Losses at the gene ends were 2 bases for V and 4 bases for J; bases not matched to a gene: 5. Germline CDR1 and CDR2: SGHNT and YENEEA. This CDR3 contains 17 residues. Treatment of the sample: randomized to nivolumab then ipilimumab (arm A) or the reverse (arm B). Data came from immunoSEQ multiplex PCR; TCRdb stores just in-frame clones and leaves some out. The table shows roughly 1,700 clones, with about 19% occurring only once. By its share, this clone is medium-sized. The V call is TRBV11-3, the J call TRBJ1-4; 12 nucleotides match TRBD1. The receptor's source is a human donor with melanoma. Here the sequenced sample was tumor tissue (inferred from file names), taken from a patient given nivolumab and ipilimumab in sequence. CDR3 nucleotides: TGTGCCAGCAGCTTAAGGGACAGGGGGCGCGTTAATGAAAAACTGTTTTTT. Protein sequence: CASSLRDRGRVNEKLFF. The variable domain in full, with the rest retrieved from reference TRBV11-3 and TRBJ1-4, is EAGVVQSPRYKIIEKKQPVAFWCNPISGHNTLYWYLQNLGQGPELLIRYENEEAVDDSQLPKDRFSAERLKGVDSTLKIQPAELGDSAVYLCASSLRDRGRVNEKLFFGSGTQLSVL.